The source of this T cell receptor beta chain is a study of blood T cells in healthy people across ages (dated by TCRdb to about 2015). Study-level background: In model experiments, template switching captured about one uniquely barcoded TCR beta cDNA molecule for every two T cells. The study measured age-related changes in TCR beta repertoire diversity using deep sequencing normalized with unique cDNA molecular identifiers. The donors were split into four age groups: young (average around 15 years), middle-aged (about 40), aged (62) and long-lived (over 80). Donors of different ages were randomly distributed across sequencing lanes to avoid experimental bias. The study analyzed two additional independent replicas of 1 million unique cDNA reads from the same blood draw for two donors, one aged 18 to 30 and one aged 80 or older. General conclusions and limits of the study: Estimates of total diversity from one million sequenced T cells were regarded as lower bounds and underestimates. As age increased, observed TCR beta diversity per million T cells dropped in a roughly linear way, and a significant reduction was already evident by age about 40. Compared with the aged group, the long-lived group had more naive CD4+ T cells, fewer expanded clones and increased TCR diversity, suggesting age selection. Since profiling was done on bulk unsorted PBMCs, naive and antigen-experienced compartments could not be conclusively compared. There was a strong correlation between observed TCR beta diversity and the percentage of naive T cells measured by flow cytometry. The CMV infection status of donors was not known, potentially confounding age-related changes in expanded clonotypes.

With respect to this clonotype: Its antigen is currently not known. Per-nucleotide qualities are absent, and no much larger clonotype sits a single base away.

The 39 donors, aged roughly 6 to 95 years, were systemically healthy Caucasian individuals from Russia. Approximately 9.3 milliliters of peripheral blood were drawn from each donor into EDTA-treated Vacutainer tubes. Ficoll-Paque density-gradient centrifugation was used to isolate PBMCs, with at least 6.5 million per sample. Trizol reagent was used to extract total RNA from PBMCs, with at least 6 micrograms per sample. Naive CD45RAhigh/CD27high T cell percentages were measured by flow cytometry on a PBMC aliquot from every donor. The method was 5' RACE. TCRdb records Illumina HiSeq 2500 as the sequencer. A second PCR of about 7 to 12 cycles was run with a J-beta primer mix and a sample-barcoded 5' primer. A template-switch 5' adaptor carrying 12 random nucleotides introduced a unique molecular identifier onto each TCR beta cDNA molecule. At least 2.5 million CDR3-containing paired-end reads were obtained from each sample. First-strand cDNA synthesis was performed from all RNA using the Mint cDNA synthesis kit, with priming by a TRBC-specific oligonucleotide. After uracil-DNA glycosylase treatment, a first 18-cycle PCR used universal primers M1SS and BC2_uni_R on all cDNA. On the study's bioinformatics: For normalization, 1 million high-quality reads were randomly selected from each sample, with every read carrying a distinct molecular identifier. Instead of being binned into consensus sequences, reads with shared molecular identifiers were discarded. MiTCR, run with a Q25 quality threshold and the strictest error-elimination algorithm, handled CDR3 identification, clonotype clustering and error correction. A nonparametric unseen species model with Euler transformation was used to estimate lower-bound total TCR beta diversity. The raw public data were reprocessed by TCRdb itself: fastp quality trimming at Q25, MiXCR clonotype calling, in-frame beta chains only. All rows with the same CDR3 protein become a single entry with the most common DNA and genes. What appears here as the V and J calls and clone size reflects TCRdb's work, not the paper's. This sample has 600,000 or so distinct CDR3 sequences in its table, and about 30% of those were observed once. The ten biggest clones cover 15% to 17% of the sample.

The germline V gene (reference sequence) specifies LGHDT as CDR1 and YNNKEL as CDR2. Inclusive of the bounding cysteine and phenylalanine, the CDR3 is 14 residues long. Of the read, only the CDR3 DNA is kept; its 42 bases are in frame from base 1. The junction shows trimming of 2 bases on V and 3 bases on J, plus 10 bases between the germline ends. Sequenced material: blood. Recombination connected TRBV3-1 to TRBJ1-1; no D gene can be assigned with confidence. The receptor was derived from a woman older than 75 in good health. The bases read TGTGCCAGCAGCCAAATAACCGGGGACACTGAAGCTTTCTTT. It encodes CASSQITGDTEAFF.